What follows is one TCR beta chain and its context. Its matching antigen is unknown. A read error is the likely source, as a far larger clone sits one nucleotide away. Other nucleotide sequences from this sample produce the same CDR3. Original processing methods: ImmunoSEQ sequences covered only the junction and lacked quality scores; filtering therefore differed. TCRdb's copy holds only in-frame clones and misses some; the assay was immunoSEQ multiplex PCR. The V and J calls and clone size were taken over from that table, and D and trimming were inferred from the DNA. The profile shows about 770,000 clones, 55% to 80% of them singletons. The entry originates in a study of shared clonotypes between healthy human individuals. General study results and limits: Memory subsets had estimated richness that was generally smaller than that of naive subsets. Some naive CD4 clonotypes, around 5%, turned up in common across four donors.

The germline V gene encodes CDR1 SGHVS and CDR2 FNYEAQ. Trimming removed 2 bases from V and 1 base from J, with 5 bases in between. The CDR3 runs to 14 residues. V usage is TRBV7-6 and J usage is TRBJ2-2, with a tentative D call TRBD1 (5 bases). The sequenced sample was memory CD4+ T cells sorted from blood. This sample's subset: CD45RA-negative fraction. The source of this sequence is a woman in her thirties in good health. The CDR3 is CASSLQGNTGELFF. The CDR3 DNA reads TGTGCCAGCAGCTTACAGGGGAACACCGGGGAGCTGTTTTTT. The full variable domain, completed using reference TRBV7-6 and TRBJ2-2, is GAGVSQSPRYKVTKRGQDVALRCDPISGHVSLYWYRQALGQGPEFLTYFNYEAQQDKSGLPNDRFSAERPEGSISTLTIQRTEQRDSAMYRCASSLQGNTGELFFGEGSRLTVL.